The clone carrying this T cell receptor beta chain occurred a few times. Its matching antigen is unknown. This sample was taken from a study of human T cells and chemical hapten exposure. Whole-study findings and limits: TCRs exceeding 1 in 1000 frequency stayed unchanged with DPC sensitization. Counts of expanded TCRs at PT1 were positively correlated with patch test score.

Noted time point: patch test 1, 2 weeks after DPC sensitization. Treatment meaning: therapeutic diphenylcyclopropenone sensitization with weekly scalp DPC. This CDR3 is 14 amino acids long. Germline CDR1 reads SQVTM; CDR2 reads ANQGSEA. J gave up 7 bases and V 5 bases, and 6 bases lay outside the gene matches. TCRdb re-called the RACE reads with MiXCR, one entry per CDR3 protein. Found here are 95,000 to 130,000 distinct CDR3 sequences, 12% of them singletons; the top ten hold 1.4%. The clonotype originates from a woman between 45 and 60 years old with alopecia areata. Some clones in this sample may be carry-over from other donors' samples. The V and J genes are TRBV29-1 and TRBJ2-1; the match to TRBD1 covers 12 bases. The sample here was whole blood, taken in connection with sensitization to the hapten diphenylcyclopropenone (DPC). The CDR3 DNA is TGCAGCGTTTATAGGGACAGGGGGCAAAATGAGCAGTTCTTC. This encodes CSVYRDRGQNEQFF.